This is a list of T cell receptor beta chains from one sample in a study of blood T cell repertoires in COVID-19. Some clones are missing from TCRdb's copy, which holds only in-frame ones; the method was immunoSEQ multiplex PCR. The sample yields around 290,000 clones, approximately 86% seen once. The specimen was PBMCs or T cells enriched from blood (not recorded which). These receptor sequences come from a woman younger than 35 who had recovered from COVID-19. Each CDR3 is given with its conserved first and last residue. D genes are given only for firm matches. The size of a clone is reported for some rows only, either as once, few or many, or as a class for expanded clones.

D: TRBD2
length: 13
V: TRBV2
J: TRBJ2-2
size: once
DNA: TGTGCCAGCATGGGACTAGCAATCGGGGAGCTGTTTTTT
CDR3: CASMGLAIGELFF

D: TRBD2
length: 15
V: TRBV7-8
J: TRBJ2-1
size: NA
DNA: TGTGCCAGCAGCTTTAGCGGGAGAGCCCACAATGAGCAGTTCTTC
CDR3: CASSFSGRAHNEQFF

D: TRBD1
length: 16
V: TRBV7-8
J: TRBJ1-2
size: NA
DNA: TGTGCCAGCAGCCCACCCCTAAGGACAGGTTCAGTCGGCTACACCTTC
CDR3: CASSPPLRTGSVGYTF

D: TRBD2
length: 15
V: TRBV7-6
J: TRBJ2-3
size: NA
DNA: TGTGCCAGCAGCTTAAGCGGGGGGGCTTCAGATACGCAGTATTTT
CDR3: CASSLSGGASDTQYF

D: TRBD1
length: 14
V: TRBV29-1
J: TRBJ2-7
size: NA
DNA: TGCAGCGTCTCACAGGGGCTTTTTCTCTACGAGCAGTACTTC
CDR3: CSVSQGLFLYEQYF

D: TRBD2
length: 19
V: TRBV7-2
J: TRBJ2-5
size: NA
DNA: TGTGCCAGCAGCTTAGCCGGGACTAGCGGGGGGGCGGGTCAAGAGACCCAGTACTTC
CDR3: CASSLAGTSGGAGQETQYF

D: TRBD2
length: 17
V: TRBV11-2
J: TRBJ2-1
size: NA
DNA: TGTGCCAGCAGCTTAGTTTTAATTGGACTAGCCGGCAATGAGCAGTTCTTC
CDR3: CASSLVLIGLAGNEQFF

D: TRBD1
length: 15
V: TRBV7-4
J: TRBJ2-5
size: NA
DNA: TGTGCCAGCCTACGGACAGGGGCATCTCCAGAGACCCAGTACTTC
CDR3: CASLRTGASPETQYF

D: NA
length: 12
V: TRBV28
J: TRBJ1-4
size: NA
DNA: TGTGCCGCGGGTTCCAGAAGTGAAAAACTGTTTTTT
CDR3: CAAGSRSEKLFF

D: NA
length: 18
V: TRBV11-3
J: TRBJ2-3
size: NA
DNA: TGTGCCAGCAGCTTAGTTCCACGGGACTCTAAGAGCACAGATACGCAGTATTTT
CDR3: CASSLVPRDSKSTDTQYF

D: TRBD1
length: 17
V: TRBV15
J: TRBJ2-3
size: few
DNA: TGTGCCACCAGCAGAGATGATGGACAGGCAGGAGCAGATACGCAGTATTTT
CDR3: CATSRDDGQAGADTQYF

D: NA
length: 11
V: TRBV28
J: TRBJ1-6
size: NA
DNA: TGTGCCAGCAGTTTAGGAGGACCCCTCCACTTT
CDR3: CASSLGGPLHF

D: TRBD1
length: 19
V: TRBV7-3
J: TRBJ2-1
size: NA
DNA: TGTGCCAGCAGTCGCCTTCCTCCGGGGACAGGGGGCGAATACAATGAGCAGTTCTTC
CDR3: CASSRLPPGTGGEYNEQFF

D: TRBD1
length: 18
V: TRBV19
J: TRBJ2-3
size: NA
DNA: TGTGCCAGTAGTCTCACTTTTAAAGGGGGGACAGGCTTAGATACGCAGTATTTT
CDR3: CASSLTFKGGTGLDTQYF

D: TRBD1
length: 19
V: TRBV3-1/TRBV3-2
J: TRBJ1-2
size: few
DNA: TGTGCCAGCAGCCCCACGCAAGAGCAGGGGGCCTTTCTAAACTATGGCTACACCTTC
CDR3: CASSPTQEQGAFLNYGYTF

D: TRBD2
length: 14
V: TRBV6-5
J: TRBJ2-7
size: few
DNA: TGTGCCTCCTCTACCGGGAGGAAGTACTACGAGCAGTACTTC
CDR3: CASSTGRKYYEQYF

D: TRBD2
length: 19
V: TRBV19
J: TRBJ2-3
size: NA
DNA: TGTGCCAGTAGTCCCCGGACTAGCGGGGGTACTTCTAGCACAGATACGCAGTATTTT
CDR3: CASSPRTSGGTSSTDTQYF

D: NA
length: 20
V: TRBV19
J: TRBJ1-6
size: NA
DNA: TGTGCCAGTACCCAGGGCGGCAGGAGCCTAACGAGCTCCTATAATTCACCCCTCCACTTT
CDR3: CASTQGGRSLTSSYNSPLHF

D: NA
length: 14
V: TRBV27
J: TRBJ1-6
size: NA
DNA: TGTGCCAGCAGTTACGGGACTTTCGATTCACCCCTCCACTTT
CDR3: CASSYGTFDSPLHF

D: TRBD2
length: 14
V: TRBV5-4
J: TRBJ2-1
size: NA
DNA: TGTGCCAGCAGCCCCTGGACTAGCGCCCATGAGCAGTTCTTC
CDR3: CASSPWTSAHEQFF

D: NA
length: 15
V: TRBV30
J: TRBJ2-7
size: NA
DNA: TGTGCCTGGAGCCCGCAGCGGTTAAGTCGGGCCGAGCAGTACTTC
CDR3: CAWSPQRLSRAEQYF

D: TRBD2
length: 17
V: TRBV3-1/TRBV3-2
J: TRBJ2-5
size: NA
DNA: TGTGCCAGCAGCCAAGGACTAGCGGGGGGGCCTGAGGAGACCCAGTACTTC
CDR3: CASSQGLAGGPEETQYF